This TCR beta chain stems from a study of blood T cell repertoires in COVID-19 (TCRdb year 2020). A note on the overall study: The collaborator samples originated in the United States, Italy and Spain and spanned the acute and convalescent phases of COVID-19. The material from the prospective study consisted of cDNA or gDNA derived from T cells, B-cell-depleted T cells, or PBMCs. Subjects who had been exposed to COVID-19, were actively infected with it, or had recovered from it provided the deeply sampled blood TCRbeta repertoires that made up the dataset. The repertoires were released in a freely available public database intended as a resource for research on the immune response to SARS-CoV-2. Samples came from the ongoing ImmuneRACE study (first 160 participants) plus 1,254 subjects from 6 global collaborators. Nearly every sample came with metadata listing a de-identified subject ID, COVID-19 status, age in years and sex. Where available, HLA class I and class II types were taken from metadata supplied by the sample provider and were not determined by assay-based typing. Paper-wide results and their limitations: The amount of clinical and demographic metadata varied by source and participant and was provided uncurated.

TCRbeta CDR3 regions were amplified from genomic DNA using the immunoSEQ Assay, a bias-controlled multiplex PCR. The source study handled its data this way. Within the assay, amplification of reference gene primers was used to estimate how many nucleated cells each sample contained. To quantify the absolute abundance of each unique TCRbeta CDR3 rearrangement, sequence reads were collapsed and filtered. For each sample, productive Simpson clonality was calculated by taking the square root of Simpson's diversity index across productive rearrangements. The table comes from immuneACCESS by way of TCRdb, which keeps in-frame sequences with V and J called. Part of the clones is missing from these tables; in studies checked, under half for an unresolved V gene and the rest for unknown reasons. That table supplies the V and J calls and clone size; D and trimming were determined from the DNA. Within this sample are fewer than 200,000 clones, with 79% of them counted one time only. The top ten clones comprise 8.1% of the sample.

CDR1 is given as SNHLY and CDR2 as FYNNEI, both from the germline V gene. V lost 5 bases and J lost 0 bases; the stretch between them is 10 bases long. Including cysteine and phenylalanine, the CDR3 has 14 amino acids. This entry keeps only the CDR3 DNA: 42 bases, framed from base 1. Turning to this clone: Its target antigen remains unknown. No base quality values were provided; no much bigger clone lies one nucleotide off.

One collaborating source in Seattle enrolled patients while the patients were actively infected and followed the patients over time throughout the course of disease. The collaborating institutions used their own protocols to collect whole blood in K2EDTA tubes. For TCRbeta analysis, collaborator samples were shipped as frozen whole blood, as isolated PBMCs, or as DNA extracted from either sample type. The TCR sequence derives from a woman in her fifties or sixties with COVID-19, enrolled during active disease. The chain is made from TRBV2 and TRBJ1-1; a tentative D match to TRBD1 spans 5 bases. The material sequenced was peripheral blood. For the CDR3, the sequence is CASSKEGVNTEAFF. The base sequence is TGTGCCAGCAGTAAGGAAGGGGTGAACACTGAAGCTTTCTTT.